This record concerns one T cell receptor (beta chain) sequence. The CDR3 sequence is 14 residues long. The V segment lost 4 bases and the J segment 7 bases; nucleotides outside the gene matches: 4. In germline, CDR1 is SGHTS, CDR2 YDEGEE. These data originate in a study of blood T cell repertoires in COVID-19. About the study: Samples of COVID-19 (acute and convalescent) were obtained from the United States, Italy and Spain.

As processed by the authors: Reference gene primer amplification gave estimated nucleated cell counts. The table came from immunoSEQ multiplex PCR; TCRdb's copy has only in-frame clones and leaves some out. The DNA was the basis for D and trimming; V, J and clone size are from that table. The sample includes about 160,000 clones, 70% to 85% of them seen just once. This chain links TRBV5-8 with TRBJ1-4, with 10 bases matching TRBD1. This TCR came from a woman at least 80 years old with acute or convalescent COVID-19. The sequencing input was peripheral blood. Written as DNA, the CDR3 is TGTGCCAGCAGCAGGACAGGGGGTTCTGAAAAACTGTTTTTT. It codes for CASSRTGGSEKLFF. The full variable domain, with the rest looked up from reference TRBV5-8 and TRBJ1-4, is EAGVTQSPTHLIKTRGQQATLRCSPISGHTSVYWYQQALGLGLQFLLWYDEGEERNRGNFPPRFSGRQFPNYSSELNVNALELEDSALYLCASSRTGGSEKLFFGSGTQLSVL.